This T cell receptor (beta chain) was found in a study of Tregs in tolerant kidney transplant recipients. The CDR3 contains 16 residues. Mixed chimerism was transient after nonmyeloablative marrow transplants from related graft donors. Assay: immunoSEQ multiplex PCR; the TCRdb copy retains only in-frame clones and omits some. The sample has about 81,000 clones, 90% to 95% seen once. The receptor's source is a human patient who received a combined kidney and bone marrow transplant. Some T cells here may be from the graft donor. This rearrangement joins TRBV1 to TRBJ2-5; TRBD2, the D gene given by the table, was not confirmed from the DNA. TRBV1 is flagged as a pseudogene. Sample: CD4+ T cells from blood (PBMCs), taken 24 months after the transplant. The chain's CDR3 is CTSSLTTSGFQETQYF. As DNA, the CDR3 is TGCACCAGCAGCCTTACGACTAGCGGATTCCAAGAGACCCAGTACTTC.